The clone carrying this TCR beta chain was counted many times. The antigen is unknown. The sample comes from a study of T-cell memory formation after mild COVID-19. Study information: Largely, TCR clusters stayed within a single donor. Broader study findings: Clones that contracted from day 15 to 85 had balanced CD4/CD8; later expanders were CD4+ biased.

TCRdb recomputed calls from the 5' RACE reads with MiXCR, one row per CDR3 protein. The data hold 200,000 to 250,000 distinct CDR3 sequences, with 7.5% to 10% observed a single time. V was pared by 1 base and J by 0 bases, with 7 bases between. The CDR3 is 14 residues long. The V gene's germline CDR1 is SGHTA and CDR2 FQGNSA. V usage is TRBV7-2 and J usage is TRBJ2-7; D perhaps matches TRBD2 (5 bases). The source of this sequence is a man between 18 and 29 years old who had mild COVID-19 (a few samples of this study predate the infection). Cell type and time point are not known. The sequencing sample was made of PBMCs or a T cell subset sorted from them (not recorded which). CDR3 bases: TGTGCCAGCAGCTTAGAGAGGGACTCCTACGAGCAGTACTTC. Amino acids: CASSLERDSYEQYF.